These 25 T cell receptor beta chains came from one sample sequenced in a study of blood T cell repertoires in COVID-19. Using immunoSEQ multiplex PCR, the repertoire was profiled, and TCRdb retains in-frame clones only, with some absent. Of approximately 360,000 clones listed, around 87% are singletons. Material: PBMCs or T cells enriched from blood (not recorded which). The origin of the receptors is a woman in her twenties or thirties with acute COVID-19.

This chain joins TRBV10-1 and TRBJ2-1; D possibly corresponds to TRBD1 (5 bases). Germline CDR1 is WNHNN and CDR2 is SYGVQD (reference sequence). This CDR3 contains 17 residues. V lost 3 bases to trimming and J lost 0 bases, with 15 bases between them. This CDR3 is CASSDPYVDTSYNEQFF. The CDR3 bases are TGCGCCAGCAGTGACCCTTATGTGGACACCTCCTACAATGAGCAGTTCTTC.

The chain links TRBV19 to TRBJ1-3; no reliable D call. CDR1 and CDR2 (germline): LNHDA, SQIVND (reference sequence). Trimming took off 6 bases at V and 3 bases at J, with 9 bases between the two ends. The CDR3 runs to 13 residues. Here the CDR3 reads CASSMKSGNTIYF. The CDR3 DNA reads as TGTGCCAGTAGCATGAAGAGTGGAAACACCATATATTTT.

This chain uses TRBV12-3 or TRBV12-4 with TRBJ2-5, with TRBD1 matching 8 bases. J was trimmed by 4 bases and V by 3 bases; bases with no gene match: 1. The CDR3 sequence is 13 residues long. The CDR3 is CASSFDRGETQYF. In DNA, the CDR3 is TGTGCCAGCAGTTTCGACAGGGGAGAGACCCAGTACTTC.

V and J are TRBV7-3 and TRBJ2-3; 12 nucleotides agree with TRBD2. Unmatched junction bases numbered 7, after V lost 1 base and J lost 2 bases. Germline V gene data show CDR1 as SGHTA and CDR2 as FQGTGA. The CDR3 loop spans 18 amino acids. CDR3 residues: CASSLRAGLAGNTDTQYF. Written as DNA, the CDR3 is TGTGCCAGCAGCTTAAGGGCAGGACTAGCGGGGAACACAGATACGCAGTATTTT.

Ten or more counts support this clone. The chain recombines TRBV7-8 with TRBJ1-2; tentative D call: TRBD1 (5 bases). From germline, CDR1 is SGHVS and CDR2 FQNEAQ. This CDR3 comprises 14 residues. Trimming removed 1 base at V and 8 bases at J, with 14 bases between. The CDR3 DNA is TGTGCCAGCAGCTTAGATGCAGGGAAGACGGGCTACACCTTC. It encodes CASSLDAGKTGYTF.

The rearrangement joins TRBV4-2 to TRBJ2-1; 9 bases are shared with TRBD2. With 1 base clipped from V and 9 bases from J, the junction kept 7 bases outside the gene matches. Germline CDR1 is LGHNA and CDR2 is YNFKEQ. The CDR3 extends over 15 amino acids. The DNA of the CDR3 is TGTGCCAGCAGCCAAGCGGCGCGGGGGGGCGGTGAGCAGTTCTTC. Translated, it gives CASSQAARGGGEQFF.

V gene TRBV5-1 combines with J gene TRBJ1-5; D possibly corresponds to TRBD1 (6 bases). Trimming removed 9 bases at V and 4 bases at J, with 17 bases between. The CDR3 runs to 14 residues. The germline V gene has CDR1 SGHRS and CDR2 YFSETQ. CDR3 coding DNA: TGCGCCATCCCAACGGGGGGCCGAAATCAGCCCCAGCATTTT. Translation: CAIPTGGRNQPQHF.

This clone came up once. The CDR3 loop is CASSPRVQGNNGYTF. The CDR3 region has the DNA TGTGCCAGCAGCCCTAGAGTCCAGGGCAATAATGGCTACACCTTC. This rearrangement joins TRBV7-8 to TRBJ1-2; maybe TRBD1 (5 bases). CDR3 length: 15 residues. V lost 5 bases and J lost 6, with 19 bases in between. Germline lookup yields CDR1 SGHVS and CDR2 FQNEAQ.

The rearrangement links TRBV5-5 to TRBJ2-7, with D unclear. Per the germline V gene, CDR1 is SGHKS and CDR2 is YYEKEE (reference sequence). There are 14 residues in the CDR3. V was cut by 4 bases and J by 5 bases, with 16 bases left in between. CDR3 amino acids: CASSIPGAPNEQYF. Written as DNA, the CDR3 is TGTGCCAGCAGCATACCAGGTGCCCCTAACGAGCAGTACTTC.

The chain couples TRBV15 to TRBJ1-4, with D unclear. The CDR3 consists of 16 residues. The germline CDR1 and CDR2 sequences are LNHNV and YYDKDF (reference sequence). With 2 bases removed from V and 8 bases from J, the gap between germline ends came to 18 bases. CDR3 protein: CATSRNGGSLVEKLFF. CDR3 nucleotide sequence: TGTGCCACCAGCAGAAACGGTGGGAGTTTAGTCGAAAAACTGTTTTTT.

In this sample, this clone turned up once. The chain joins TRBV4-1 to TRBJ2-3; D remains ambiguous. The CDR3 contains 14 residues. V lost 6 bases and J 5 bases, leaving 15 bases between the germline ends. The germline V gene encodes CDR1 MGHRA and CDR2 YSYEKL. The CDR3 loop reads CASRPTSLIDTQYF. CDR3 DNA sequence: TGCGCCAGCAGACCTACCTCCCTAATAGATACGCAGTATTTT.

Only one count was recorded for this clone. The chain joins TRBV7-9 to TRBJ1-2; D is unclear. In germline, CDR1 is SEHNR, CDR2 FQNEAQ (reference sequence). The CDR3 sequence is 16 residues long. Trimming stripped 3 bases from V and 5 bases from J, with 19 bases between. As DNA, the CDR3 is TGTGCCAGCAGCTTGGGGAGGGCAGTAGAATCTTATGGCTACACCTTC. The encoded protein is CASSLGRAVESYGYTF.

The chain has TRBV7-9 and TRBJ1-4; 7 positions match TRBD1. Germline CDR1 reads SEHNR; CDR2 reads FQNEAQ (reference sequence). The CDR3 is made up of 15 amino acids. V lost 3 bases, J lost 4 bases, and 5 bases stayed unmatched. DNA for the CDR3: TGTGCCAGCAGCTTTGGGGACAGCAGTAATGAAAAACTGTTTTTT. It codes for CASSFGDSSNEKLFF.

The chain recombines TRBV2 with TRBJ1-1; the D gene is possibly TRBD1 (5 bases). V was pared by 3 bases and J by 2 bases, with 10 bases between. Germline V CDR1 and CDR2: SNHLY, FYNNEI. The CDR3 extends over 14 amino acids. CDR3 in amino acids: CASSDSGHNTEAFF. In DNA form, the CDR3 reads TGTGCCAGCAGTGACTCAGGGCATAACACTGAAGCTTTCTTT.

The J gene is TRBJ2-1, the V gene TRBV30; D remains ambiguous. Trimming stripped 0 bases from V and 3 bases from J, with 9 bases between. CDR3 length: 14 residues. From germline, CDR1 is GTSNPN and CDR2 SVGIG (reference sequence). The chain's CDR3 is CAWSVSPLYNEQFF. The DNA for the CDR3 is TGTGCCTGGAGTGTTTCCCCTCTCTACAATGAGCAGTTCTTC.

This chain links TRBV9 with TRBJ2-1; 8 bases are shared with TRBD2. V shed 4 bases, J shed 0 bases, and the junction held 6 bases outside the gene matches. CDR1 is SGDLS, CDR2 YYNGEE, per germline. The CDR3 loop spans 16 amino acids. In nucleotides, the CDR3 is TGTGCCAGCAGCCCAGAGCGGGGGCGCTCCTACAATGAGCAGTTCTTC. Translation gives CASSPERGRSYNEQFF.

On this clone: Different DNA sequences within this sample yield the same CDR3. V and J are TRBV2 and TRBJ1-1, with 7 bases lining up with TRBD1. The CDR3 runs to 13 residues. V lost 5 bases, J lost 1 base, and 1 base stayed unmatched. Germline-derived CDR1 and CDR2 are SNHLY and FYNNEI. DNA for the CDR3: TGTGCCAGCAGTCGGGACAGGAACACTGAAGCTTTCTTT. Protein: CASSRDRNTEAFF.

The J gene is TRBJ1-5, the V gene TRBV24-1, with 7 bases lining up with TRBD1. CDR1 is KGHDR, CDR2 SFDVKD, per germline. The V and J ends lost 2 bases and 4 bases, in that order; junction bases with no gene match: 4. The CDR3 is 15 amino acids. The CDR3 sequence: CATSDSRGLNQPQHF. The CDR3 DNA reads TGTGCCACCAGTGATTCCAGGGGGTTAAATCAGCCCCAGCATTTT.

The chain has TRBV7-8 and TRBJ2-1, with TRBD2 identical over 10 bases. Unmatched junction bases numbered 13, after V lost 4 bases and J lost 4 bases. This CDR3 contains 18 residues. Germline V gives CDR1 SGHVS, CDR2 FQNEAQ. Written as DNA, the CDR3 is TGTGCCAGCAGCTACAAGGGGGTAGCGGGGGGCGAATACAATGAGCAGTTCTTC. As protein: CASSYKGVAGGEYNEQFF. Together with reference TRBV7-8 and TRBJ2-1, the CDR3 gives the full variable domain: GAGVSQSPRYKVAKRGQDVALRCDPISGHVSLFWYQQALGQGPEFLTYFQNEAQLDKSGLPSDRFFAERPEGSVSTLKIQRTQQEDSAVYLCASSYKGVAGGEYNEQFFGPGTRLTVL.

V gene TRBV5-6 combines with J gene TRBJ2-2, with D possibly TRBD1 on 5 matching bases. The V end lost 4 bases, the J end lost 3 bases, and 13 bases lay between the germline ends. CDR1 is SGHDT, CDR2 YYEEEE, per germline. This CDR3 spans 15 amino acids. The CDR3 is CASSGGPRDTGELFF. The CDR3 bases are TGTGCCAGCAGCGGTGGCCCCAGGGACACCGGGGAGCTGTTTTTT.

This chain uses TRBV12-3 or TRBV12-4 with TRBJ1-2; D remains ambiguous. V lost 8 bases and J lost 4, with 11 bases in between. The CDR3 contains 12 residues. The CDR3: CASSESPYGYTF. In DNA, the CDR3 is TGTGCCAGCTCTGAGTCTCCCTATGGCTACACCTTC.

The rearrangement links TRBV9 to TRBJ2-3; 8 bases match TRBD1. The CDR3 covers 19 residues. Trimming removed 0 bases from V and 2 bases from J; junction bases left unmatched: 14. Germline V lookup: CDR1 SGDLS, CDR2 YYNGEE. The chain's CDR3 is CASSVDRDRGLTTTDTQYF. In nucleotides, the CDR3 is TGTGCCAGCAGCGTAGATCGCGACAGGGGCCTTACCACCACAGATACGCAGTATTTT.

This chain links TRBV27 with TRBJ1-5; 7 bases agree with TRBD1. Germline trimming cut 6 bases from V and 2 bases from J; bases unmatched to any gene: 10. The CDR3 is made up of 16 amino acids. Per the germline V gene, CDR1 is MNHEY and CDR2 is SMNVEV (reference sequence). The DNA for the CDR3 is TGTGCCAGCAGGTGGATAGGGGGCCAAGGCAATCAGCCCCAGCATTTT. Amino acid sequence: CASRWIGGQGNQPQHF.

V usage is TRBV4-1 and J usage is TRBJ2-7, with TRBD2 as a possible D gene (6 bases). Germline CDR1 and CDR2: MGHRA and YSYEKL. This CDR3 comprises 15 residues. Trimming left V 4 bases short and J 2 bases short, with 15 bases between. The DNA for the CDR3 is TGCGCCAGCAGCCTGACGGGACTTTTAACCTACGAGCAGTACTTC. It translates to CASSLTGLLTYEQYF.

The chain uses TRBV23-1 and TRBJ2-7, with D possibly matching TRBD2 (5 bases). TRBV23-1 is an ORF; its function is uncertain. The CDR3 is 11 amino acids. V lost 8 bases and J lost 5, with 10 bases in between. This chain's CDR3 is CASRPEDEQYF. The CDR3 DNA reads TGCGCCAGCCGCCCGGAGGACGAGCAGTACTTC.